The following is a T cell receptor beta chain sequence with its context. Its antigen remains unidentified. V was shortened by 6 bases and J by 8 bases, with 19 bases between the two germline ends. This CDR3 comprises 15 residues. CDR1 MDHEN and CDR2 SYDVKM come from the germline V gene. These data come from a study of OX40 agonist ivuxolimab in advanced cancers. Study-wide results and limits: Dose levels from 0.1 to 3.0 mg/kg saw CD4+ and CD8+ blood T cells expand clonally by week 6.

Repertoires were generated with immunoSEQ multiplex PCR, while TCRdb's copy carries only in-frame clones and drops some. The repertoire holds fewer than 90,000 clones, with 90% to 95% as singletons. The sequences come from CD4+ or CD8+ T cells sorted from blood, collected in a trial of the OX40 agonist ivuxolimab. This sequence was found in an adult with an advanced solid tumor such as melanoma, head and neck, liver or kidney cancer. The chain couples TRBV28 to TRBJ1-4, with D perhaps TRBD1 (5 bases). CDR3 nucleotide sequence: TGTGCCAGCAGCCAAATTGGCCCGGGACGAGAAAAACTGTTTTTT. This translates into CASSQIGPGREKLFF.